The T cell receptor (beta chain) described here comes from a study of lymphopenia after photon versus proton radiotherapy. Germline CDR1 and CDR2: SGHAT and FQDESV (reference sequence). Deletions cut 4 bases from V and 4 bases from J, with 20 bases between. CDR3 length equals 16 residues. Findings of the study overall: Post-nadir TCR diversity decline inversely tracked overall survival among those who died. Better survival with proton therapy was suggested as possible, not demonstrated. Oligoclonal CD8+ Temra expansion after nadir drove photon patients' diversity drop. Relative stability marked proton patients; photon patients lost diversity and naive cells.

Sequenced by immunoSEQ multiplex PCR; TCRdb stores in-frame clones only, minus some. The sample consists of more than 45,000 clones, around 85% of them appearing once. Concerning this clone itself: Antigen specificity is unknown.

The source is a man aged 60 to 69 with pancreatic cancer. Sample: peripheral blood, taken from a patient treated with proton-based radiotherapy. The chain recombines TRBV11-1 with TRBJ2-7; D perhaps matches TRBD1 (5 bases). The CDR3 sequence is CASSSPLVGVGYEQYF. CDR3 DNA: TGTGCCAGCAGCTCTCCCCTCGTAGGGGTCGGGTACGAGCAGTACTTC.